The 8 T cell receptor beta chains reported below all come from one sample, sequenced in a study of cytomegalovirus exposure and HLA in healthy donors. PCR employed 60 Vbeta and 13 Jbeta primers. Produced via immunoSEQ multiplex PCR; TCRdb's table is partial and in-frame only. Seen here are some 76,000 clones, about three quarters observed once, and the top ten hold about 12%. Source material: PBMCs. The receptors stem from a male donor in good health and CMV-seropositive.

This clone was counted a few times. The rearrangement links TRBV19 to TRBJ1-5; 8 nucleotides agree with TRBD1. V shed 11 bases, J shed 7 bases, and the junction held 10 bases outside the gene matches. Germline-derived CDR1 and CDR2 are LNHDA and SQIVND (reference sequence). This CDR3 is 13 amino acids long. The CDR3 nucleotides read TGTGCCTCACGGACAGGGAGAGGCCAGCCCCAGCATTTT. Translating it yields CASRTGRGQPQHF.

The chain uses TRBV2 and TRBJ2-4, with 7 bases matching TRBD2. Per the germline V gene, CDR1 is SNHLY and CDR2 is FYNNEI. Losses at the gene ends were 8 bases for V and 10 bases for J; bases not matched to a gene: 8. The CDR3 has 12 residues. This CDR3 is CASGSRRGIQYF. As DNA, the CDR3 is TGTGCCAGCGGAAGCCGGCGGGGGATTCAGTACTTC.

The CDR3 loop reads CASREQGASTDTQYF. As DNA, the CDR3 is TGTGCCAGCAGGGAACAGGGGGCTAGCACAGATACGCAGTATTTT. The rearrangement links TRBV6-1 to TRBJ2-3; TRBD1 matches at 9 bases. V lost 6 bases, J lost 0 bases, and 4 bases stayed unmatched. Germline-derived CDR1 and CDR2 are MNHNS and SASEGT. The CDR3 runs to 15 residues.

The chain uses TRBV5-5 and TRBJ2-7; the match to TRBD2 covers 9 bases. The CDR3 consists of 15 residues. With 0 bases clipped from V and 1 base from J, the junction kept 2 bases outside the gene matches. The V gene's germline CDR1 is SGHKS and CDR2 YYEKEE (reference sequence). The CDR3 DNA reads as TGTGCCAGCAGCTTGGGACTAGCGGTGTCCTACGAGCAGTACTTC. Amino acids: CASSLGLAVSYEQYF.

This sequence joins TRBV7-9 and TRBJ2-7, with D perhaps TRBD2 (6 bases). The V and J ends lost 5 bases and 6 bases respectively, with 11 bases between them. The CDR3 has 12 amino acids. Germline V CDR1 and CDR2: SEHNR, FQNEAQ (reference sequence). As DNA, the CDR3 is TGTGCCAGCAGCCCGGACTACGGCGAGCAGTACTTC. It translates to CASSPDYGEQYF.

The chain recombines TRBV6-5 with TRBJ2-1; 8 bases line up with TRBD2. V shed 2 bases and J 5 bases; nucleotides not matched to a gene: 5. CDR1 MNHEY and CDR2 SVGAGI come from the germline V gene. The CDR3 loop spans 15 amino acids. CDR3 protein: CASSYDAREDNEQFF. CDR3 bases: TGTGCCAGCAGTTACGATGCGCGGGAGGACAATGAGCAGTTCTTC.

The genes are TRBV28 and TRBJ2-7; the match to TRBD1 covers 8 bases. V gave up 2 bases and J gave up 3 bases; unmatched junction bases: 0. The CDR3 has 13 amino acids. Per germline, CDR1 MDHEN and CDR2 SYDVKM. CDR3 amino acids: CASSLTGGYEQYF. The CDR3 DNA is TGTGCCAGCAGTTTAACAGGGGGCTACGAGCAGTACTTC.

The V call is TRBV4-2, the J call TRBJ2-2; D is uncertain. The CDR3 runs 15 residues. CDR1 and CDR2 (germline): LGHNA, YNFKEQ. The ends were cut back, 0 bases at V and 8 bases at J, with 13 bases in the middle. The CDR3 is CASSQDFAGAGELFF. CDR3 DNA sequence: TGTGCCAGCAGCCAAGATTTCGCTGGAGCGGGGGAGCTGTTTTTT.